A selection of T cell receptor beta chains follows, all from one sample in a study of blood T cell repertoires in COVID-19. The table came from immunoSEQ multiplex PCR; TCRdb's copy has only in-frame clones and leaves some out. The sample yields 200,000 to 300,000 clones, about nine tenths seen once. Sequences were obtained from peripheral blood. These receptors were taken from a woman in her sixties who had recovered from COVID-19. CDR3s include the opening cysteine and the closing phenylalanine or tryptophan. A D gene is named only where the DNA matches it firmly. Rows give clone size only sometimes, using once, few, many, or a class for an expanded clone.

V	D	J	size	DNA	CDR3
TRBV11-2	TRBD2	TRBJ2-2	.	TGTGCCAGCAGCCCGAATATCCCGAGCGGGGGGGCCGGGGAGCTGTTTTTT	CASSPNIPSGGAGELFF
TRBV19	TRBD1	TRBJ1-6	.	TGTGCCAGTAGTATCTTTGGACAGGTGAATTCACCCCTCCACTTT	CASSIFGQVNSPLHF
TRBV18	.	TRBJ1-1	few	TGTGCCAGCTCACCACCGTCGGAGGGTGAAGCTTTCTTT	CASSPPSEGEAFF
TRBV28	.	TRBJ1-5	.	TGTGCCAGCAGTATTCGGACAGCCGGGCTGCCCCAGCATTTT	CASSIRTAGLPQHF
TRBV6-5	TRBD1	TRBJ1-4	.	TGTGCCAGCAGGCACGAGGGGGCTCGGGAAAAACTGTTTTTT	CASRHEGAREKLFF
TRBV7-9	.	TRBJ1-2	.	TGTGCCAGCAGCTTTGGGGGGGACGCTAACTATGGCTACACCTTC	CASSFGGDANYGYTF
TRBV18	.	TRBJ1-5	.	TGTGCCAGCTCACCACCGGTAGGGGCAGGACAGCCCCAGCATTTT	CASSPPVGAGQPQHF
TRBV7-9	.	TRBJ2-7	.	TGTGCCAGCAGCTTAGTGCGGGGATTCCACGAGCAGTACTTC	CASSLVRGFHEQYF
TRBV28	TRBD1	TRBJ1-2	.	TGTGCCAGCAGACTGACAGGGGGTGGCTACACCTTC	CASRLTGGGYTF
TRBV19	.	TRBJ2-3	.	TGTGCCAGTAGTTCGGGACTCGGAGATACGCAGTATTTT	CASSSGLGDTQYF
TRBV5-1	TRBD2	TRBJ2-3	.	TGCGCCAGCAGCTTTGACCGGGGGGGTTCTAGCACAGATACGCAGTATTTT	CASSFDRGGSSTDTQYF
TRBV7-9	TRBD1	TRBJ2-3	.	TGTGCCAGCAGCCTTCTAAGGACAGGGGTACAGGATACGCAGTATTTT	CASSLLRTGVQDTQYF
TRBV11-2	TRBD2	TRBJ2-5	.	TGTGCCAGCAGCTTAGATCGGGGGGGCTGGGAGACCCAGTACTTC	CASSLDRGGWETQYF
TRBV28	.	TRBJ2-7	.	TGTGCCAGCACCGACAGATCCTACGAGCAGTACTTC	CASTDRSYEQYF
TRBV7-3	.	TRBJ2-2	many	TGTGCCAGCAGCTTAATGCCAGGGCCCGGGGAGCTGTTTTTT	CASSLMPGPGELFF
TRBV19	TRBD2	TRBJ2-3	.	TGTGCCAGTAGTCGACTAGCGGGGCCATTTGATACGCAGTATTTT	CASSRLAGPFDTQYF
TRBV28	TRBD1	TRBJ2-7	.	TGTGCCAGCAGTTCTTACAGGGGGCAGGGGGCCTACGAGCAGTACTTC	CASSSYRGQGAYEQYF
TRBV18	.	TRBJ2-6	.	TGTGCCAGCTCACCATCGGTCAGGGGAGCGGGGGCCAACGTCCTGACTTTC	CASSPSVRGAGANVLTF
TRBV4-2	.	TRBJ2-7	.	TGTGCCAGCAGCCAAGATCGAGTTAGCGGCTACGAGCAGTACTTC	CASSQDRVSGYEQYF
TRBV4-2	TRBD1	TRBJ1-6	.	TGTGCCAGCAGCCAAGGACAGGGGGCTTACTATAATTCACCCCTCCACTTT	CASSQGQGAYYNSPLHF
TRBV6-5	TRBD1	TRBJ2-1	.	TGTGCCAGCAGTTACTCGGGGACAGCCACAAGTGAGCAGTTCTTC	CASSYSGTATSEQFF
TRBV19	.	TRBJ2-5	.	TGTGCCAGTAGTATCGGTTCCGATAACCAAGAGACCCAGTACTTC	CASSIGSDNQETQYF
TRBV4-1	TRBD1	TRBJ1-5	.	TGCGCCAGCAGCCCGGGACAGGCTAGCGTTCAGCCCCAGCATTTT	CASSPGQASVQPQHF